This entry features one T cell receptor (beta chain) sequence. Its antigen is not identified. Each diabetic donor fulfilled classification criteria for either type 1 or type 2. This entry belongs to a study of type 1 and type 2 diabetes patients. Across the whole study: T cells were magnetically sorted from PBMCs as CD4+ or CD8+ subsets. Sequencing for the whole study yielded roughly 19 million paired-end reads.

Germline-derived CDR1 and CDR2 are LNHDA and SQIVND (reference sequence). CDR3 size: 14 residues. Deletions cut 9 bases from V and 6 bases from J, with 15 bases between. Whole-study findings and limits: Type 2 diabetes repertoires were more diverse than type 1 diabetes repertoires.

PCR was run on genomic DNA. The TCR beta CDR3 region was amplified using 30 forward and 13 reverse primers. TCRdb re-called the multiplex PCR reads through MiXCR, storing one row per CDR3 protein. In the table there are 250,000 or so distinct CDR3 sequences, 45% to 60% of which are singletons. The sequence was collected from a man between 18 and 29 years old with type 2 diabetes. The chain has TRBV19 and TRBJ1-6; D is possibly TRBD1 (5 bases). The specimen was peripheral blood mononuclear cells (PBMCs). In DNA, the CDR3 is TGTGCCAGCATGGACAATTTGGGTAATTCACCCCTCCACTTT. Translation gives CASMDNLGNSPLHF. Based on the CDR3 plus reference TRBV19 and TRBJ1-6, the full variable domain is DGGITQSPKYLFRKEGQNVTLSCEQNLNHDAMYWYRQDPGQGLRLIYYSQIVNDFQKGDIAEGYSVSREKKESFPLTVTSAQKNPTAFYLCASMDNLGNSPLHFGNGTRLTVT.